What follows is one TCR beta chain and its context. The antigen is not known. This entry belongs to a study of cytomegalovirus exposure and HLA in healthy donors. Notes on the study in general: Earlier results showed most TCR beta V segments being productive about 90% or about 30% of the time.

V shed 3 bases, J shed 4 bases, and the junction held 7 bases outside the gene matches. Germline V gene lookup returns CDR1 LNHDA and CDR2 SQIVND (reference sequence). This CDR3 region has 17 residues. Primers included in the PCR were 60 Vbeta and 13 Jbeta primers. TCRdb's table, derived via immunoSEQ multiplex PCR, lists solely in-frame clones and lacks some. The ten most abundant clones cover around 2.4% of a sample with about 140,000 clones. This TCR was sampled from a woman younger than 35 in good health and CMV-seronegative. Sequenced: PBMCs. The chain recombines TRBV19 with TRBJ2-1, with 12 bases that match TRBD2. This CDR3 is CASSIEAGLAGYNEQFF. The CDR3 DNA sequence: TGTGCCAGTAGTATTGAGGCCGGACTAGCGGGATACAATGAGCAGTTCTTC.